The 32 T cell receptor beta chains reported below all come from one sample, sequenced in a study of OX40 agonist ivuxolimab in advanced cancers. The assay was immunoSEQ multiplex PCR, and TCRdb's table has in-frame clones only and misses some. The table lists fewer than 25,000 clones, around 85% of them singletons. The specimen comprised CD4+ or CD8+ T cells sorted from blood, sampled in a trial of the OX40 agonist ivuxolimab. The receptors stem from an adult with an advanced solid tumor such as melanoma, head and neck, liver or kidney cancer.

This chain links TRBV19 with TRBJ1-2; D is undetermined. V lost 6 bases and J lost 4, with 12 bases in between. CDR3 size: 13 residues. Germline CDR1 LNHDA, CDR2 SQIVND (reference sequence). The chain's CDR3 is CASSRPRTYGYTF. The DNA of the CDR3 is TGTGCCAGTAGCCGGCCCCGGACCTATGGCTACACCTTC.

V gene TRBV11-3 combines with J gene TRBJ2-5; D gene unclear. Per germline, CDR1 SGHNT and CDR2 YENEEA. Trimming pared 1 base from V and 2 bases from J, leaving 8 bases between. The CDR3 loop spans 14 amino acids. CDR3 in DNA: TGTGCCAGCAGCTTAGCGGCCTGTCAAGAGACCCAGTACTTC. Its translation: CASSLAACQETQYF.

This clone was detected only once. CDR3 nucleotide sequence: TGCGCCAGCAGCCCGAGCCCCCTCGGAGGGCTGTTTTTT. Protein product: CASSPSPLGGLFF. This chain uses TRBV4-3 with TRBJ2-2, with TRBD2 as a possible D gene (5 bases). Germline CDR1 reads LGHNA; CDR2 reads YSLEER. V dropped 4 bases and J dropped 13 bases, with 16 bases sitting between them. The CDR3 loop spans 13 amino acids.

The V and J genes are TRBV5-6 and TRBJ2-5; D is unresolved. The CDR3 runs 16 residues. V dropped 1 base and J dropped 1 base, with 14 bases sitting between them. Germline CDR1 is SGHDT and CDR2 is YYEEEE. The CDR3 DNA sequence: TGTGCCAGCAGCTTGTTTGGCAAGAAGGTCCAAGAGACCCAGTACTTC. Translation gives CASSLFGKKVQETQYF.

The CDR3, as DNA: TGCGCCAGCAGCTTGGCTGGCCCCAATGAGCAGTTCTTC. It specifies CASSLAGPNEQFF. This chain links TRBV5-1 with TRBJ2-1; D is undetermined. The germline V gene has CDR1 SGHRS and CDR2 YFSETQ. Trimming cost V 0 bases and J 6 bases, with 7 bases left between them. The CDR3 runs to 13 residues.

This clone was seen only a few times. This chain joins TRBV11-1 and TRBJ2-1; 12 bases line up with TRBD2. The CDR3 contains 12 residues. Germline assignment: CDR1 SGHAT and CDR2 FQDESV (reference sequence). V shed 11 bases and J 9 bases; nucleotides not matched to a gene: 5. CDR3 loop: CACGTSGPEQFF. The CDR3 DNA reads TGTGCCTGCGGGACTAGCGGGCCTGAGCAGTTCTTC. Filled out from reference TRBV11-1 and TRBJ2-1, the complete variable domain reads EAEVAQSPRYKITEKSQAVAFWCDPISGHATLYWYRQILGQGPELLVQFQDESVVDDSQLPKDRFSAERLKGVDSTLKIQPAELGDSAMYLCACGTSGPEQFFGPGTRLTVL.

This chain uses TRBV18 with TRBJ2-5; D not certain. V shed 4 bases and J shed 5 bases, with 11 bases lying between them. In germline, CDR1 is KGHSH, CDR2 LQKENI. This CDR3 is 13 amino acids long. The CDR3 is CASSLSMGETQYF. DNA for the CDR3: TGTGCCAGCTCACTTTCCATGGGCGAGACCCAGTACTTC.

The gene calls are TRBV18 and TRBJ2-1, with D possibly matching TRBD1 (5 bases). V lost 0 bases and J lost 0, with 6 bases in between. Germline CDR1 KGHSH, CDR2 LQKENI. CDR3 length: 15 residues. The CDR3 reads CASSPPQGSYNEQFF. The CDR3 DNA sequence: TGTGCCAGCTCACCACCGCAGGGCTCCTACAATGAGCAGTTCTTC.

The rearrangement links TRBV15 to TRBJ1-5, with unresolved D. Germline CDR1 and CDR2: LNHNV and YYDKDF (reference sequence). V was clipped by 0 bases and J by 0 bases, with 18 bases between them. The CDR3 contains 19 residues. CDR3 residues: CATSRDLATGSYSNQPQHF. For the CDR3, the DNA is TGTGCCACCAGCAGAGATTTAGCGACTGGAAGTTATAGCAATCAGCCCCAGCATTTT.

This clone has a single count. The CDR3 DNA reads as TGTGCCAGCAGGGGGACATCCCAAAACATTCAGTACTTC. Encoded protein: CASRGTSQNIQYF. J is TRBJ2-4 and V is TRBV5-6; tentatively, D is TRBD1 (6 bases). V was cut by 5 bases and J by 5 bases, with 11 bases left in between. The CDR3 has 13 amino acids. Germline lookup yields CDR1 SGHDT and CDR2 YYEEEE.

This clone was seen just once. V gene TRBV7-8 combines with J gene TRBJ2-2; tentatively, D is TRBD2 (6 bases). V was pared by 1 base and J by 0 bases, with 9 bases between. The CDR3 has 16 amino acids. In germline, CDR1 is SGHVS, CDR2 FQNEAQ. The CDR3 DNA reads TGTGCCAGCAGCTTAGGGGGAGGATCGAACACCGGGGAGCTGTTTTTT. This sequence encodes CASSLGGGSNTGELFF.

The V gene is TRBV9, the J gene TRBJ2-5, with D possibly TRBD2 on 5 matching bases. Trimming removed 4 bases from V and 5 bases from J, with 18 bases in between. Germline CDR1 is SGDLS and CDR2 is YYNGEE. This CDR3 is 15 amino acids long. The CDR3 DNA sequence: TGTGCCAGCAGCCTCCTTGGTGGGAGTGCGGAGACCCAGTACTTC. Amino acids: CASSLLGGSAETQYF.

This chain's CDR3 is CASSQSRDILYGYTF. The CDR3 coding sequence is TGCGCCAGCAGCCAGAGCCGGGACATCCTCTATGGCTACACCTTC. The genes are TRBV4-3 and TRBJ1-2, with a weak D call TRBD1 (6 bases). V lost 3 bases to trimming and J lost 4 bases, with 15 bases between them. The CDR3 runs 15 residues. CDR1 and CDR2 (germline): LGHNA, YSLEER.

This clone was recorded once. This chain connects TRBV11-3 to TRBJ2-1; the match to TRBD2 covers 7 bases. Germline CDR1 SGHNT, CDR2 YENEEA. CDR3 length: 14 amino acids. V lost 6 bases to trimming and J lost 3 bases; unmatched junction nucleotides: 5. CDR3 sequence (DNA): TGTGCCAGCAGGATAGGCGGGAGCTACAATGAGCAGTTCTTC. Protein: CASRIGGSYNEQFF.

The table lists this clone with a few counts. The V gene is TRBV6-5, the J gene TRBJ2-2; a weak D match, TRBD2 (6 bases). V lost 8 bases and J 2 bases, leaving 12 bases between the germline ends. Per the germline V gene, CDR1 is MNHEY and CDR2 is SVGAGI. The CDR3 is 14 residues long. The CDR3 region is CASRLVINTGELFF. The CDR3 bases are TGTGCCAGCCGACTAGTCATTAACACCGGGGAGCTGTTTTTT.

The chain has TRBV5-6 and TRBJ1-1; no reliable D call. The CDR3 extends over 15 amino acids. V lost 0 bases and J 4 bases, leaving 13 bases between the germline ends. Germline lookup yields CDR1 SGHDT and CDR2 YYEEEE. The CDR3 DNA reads TGTGCCAGCAGCTTGGAGGTAGGGTCTGGCACTGAAGCTTTCTTT. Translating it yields CASSLEVGSGTEAFF.

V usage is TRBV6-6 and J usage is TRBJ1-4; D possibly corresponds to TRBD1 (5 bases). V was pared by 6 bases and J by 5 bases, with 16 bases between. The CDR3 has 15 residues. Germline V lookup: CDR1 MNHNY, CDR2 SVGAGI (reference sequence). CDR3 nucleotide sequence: TGTGCCAGCAGAGACCCGGGGGGAGGGAATGAAAAACTGTTTTTT. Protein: CASRDPGGGNEKLFF.

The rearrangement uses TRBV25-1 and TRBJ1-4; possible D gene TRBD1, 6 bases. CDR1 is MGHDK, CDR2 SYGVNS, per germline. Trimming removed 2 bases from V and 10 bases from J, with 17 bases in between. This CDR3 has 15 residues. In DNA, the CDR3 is TGTGCCAGCAGTGAAGCCGGCAGGGGAAGTGGAAAACTGTTTTTT. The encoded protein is CASSEAGRGSGKLFF. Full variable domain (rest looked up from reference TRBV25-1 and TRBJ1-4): EADIYQTPRYLVIGTGKKITLECSQTMGHDKMYWYQQDPGMELHLIHYSYGVNSTEKGDLSSESTVSRIRTEHFPLTLESARPSHTSQYLCASSEAGRGSGKLFFGSGTQLSVL.

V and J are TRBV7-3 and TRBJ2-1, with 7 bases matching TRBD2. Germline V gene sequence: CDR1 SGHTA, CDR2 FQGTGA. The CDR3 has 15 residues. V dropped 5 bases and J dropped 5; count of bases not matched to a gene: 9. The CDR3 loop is CASSDTSSGNNEQFF. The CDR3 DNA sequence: TGTGCCAGCAGCGATACCTCTAGCGGCAACAATGAGCAGTTCTTC.

In DNA, the CDR3 is TGTGCCAGCAGTGTCTTCGCGGGAGTTGGGGAGACCCAGTACTTC. Translating gives CASSVFAGVGETQYF. The chain is built from TRBV6-1 and TRBJ2-5; 7 bases line up with TRBD2. Germline loops: CDR1 MNHNS, CDR2 SASEGT. Trimming removed 4 bases from V and 5 bases from J; junction bases left unmatched: 10. CDR3 length equals 15 residues.

The CDR3 DNA reads TGTGCCAGCAGCTTAAATGGGGACAGAGGACAGCCCCAGCATTTT. As protein: CASSLNGDRGQPQHF. The rearrangement links TRBV7-3 to TRBJ1-5, with 7 bases lining up with TRBD1. After removal of 1 base from V and 7 bases from J, the junction contained 7 bases not matched to a gene. CDR3 size: 15 residues. Germline CDR1 reads SGHTA; CDR2 reads FQGTGA.

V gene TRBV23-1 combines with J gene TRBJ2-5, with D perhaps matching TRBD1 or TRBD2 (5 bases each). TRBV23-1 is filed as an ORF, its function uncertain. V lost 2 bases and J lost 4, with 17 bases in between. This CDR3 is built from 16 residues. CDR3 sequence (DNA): TGCGCCAGCAGTCAACCGGGGCCCTTTTGGGGAGAGACCCAGTACTTC. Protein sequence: CASSQPGPFWGETQYF.

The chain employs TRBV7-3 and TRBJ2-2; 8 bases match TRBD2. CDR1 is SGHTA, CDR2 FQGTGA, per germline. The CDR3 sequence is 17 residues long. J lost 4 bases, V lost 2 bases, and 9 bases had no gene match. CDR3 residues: CASSLSGILAATGELFF. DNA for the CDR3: TGTGCCAGCAGCTTATCGGGGATACTAGCGGCCACCGGGGAGCTGTTTTTT.

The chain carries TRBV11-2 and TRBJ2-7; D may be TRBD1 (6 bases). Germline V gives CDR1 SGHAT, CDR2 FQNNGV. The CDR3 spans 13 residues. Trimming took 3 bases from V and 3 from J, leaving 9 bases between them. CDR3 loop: CASSFTGNYEQYF. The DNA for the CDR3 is TGTGCCAGCAGCTTTACAGGGAACTACGAGCAGTACTTC.

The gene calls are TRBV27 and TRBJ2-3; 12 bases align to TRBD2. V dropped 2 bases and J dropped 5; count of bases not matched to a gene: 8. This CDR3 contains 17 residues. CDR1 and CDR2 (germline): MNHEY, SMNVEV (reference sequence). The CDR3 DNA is TGTGCCAGCAGTTTAAGGCCGGGACTAGCGGGCAGAGATACGCAGTATTTT. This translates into CASSLRPGLAGRDTQYF.

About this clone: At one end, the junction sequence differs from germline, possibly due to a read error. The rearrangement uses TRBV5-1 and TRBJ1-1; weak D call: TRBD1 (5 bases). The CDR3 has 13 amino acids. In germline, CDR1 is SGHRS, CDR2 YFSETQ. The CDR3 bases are TGTGCCAGCAGCTTCAGGGATAGCACTGAAGCTTTCTTT. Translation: CASSFRDSTEAFF.

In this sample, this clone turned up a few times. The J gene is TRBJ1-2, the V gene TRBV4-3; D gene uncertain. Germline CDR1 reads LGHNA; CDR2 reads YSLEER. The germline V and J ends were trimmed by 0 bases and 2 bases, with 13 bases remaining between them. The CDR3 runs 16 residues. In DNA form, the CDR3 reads TGCGCCAGCAGCCAAGAATTAGGTCAGAAGAACTATGGCTACACCTTC. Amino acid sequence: CASSQELGQKNYGYTF.

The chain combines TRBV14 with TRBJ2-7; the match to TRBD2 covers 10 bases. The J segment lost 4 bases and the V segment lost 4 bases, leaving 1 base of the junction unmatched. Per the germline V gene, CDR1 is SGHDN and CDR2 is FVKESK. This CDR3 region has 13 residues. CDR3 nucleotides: TGTGCCAGCAGCCTTAGCGGGAGGTACGAGCAGTACTTC. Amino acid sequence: CASSLSGRYEQYF. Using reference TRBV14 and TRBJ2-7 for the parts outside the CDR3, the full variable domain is EAGVTQFPSHSVIEKGQTVTLRCDPISGHDNLYWYRRVMGKEIKFLLHFVKESKQDESGMPNNRFLAERTGGTYSTLKVQPAELEDSGVYFCASSLSGRYEQYFGPGTRLTVT.

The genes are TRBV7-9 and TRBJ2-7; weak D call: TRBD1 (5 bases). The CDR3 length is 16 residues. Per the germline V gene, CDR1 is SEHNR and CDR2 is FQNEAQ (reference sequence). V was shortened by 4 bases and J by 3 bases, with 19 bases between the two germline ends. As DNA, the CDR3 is TGTGCCAGCAGCTCCAGCCGGGCAGGGTGGGACTACGAGCAGTACTTC. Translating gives CASSSSRAGWDYEQYF.

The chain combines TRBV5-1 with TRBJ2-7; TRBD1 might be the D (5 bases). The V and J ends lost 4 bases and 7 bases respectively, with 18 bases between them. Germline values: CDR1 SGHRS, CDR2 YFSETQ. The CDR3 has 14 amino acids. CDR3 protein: CASSPGGRVGEQYF. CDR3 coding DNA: TGCGCCAGCAGCCCTGGTGGCAGGGTTGGGGAGCAGTACTTC.

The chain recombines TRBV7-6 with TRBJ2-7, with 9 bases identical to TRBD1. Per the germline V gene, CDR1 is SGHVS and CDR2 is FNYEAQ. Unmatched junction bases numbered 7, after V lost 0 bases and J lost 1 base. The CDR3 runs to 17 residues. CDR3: CASSLAVDRGSSYEQYF. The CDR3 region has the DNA TGTGCCAGCAGCTTAGCTGTGGACAGGGGATCGTCCTACGAGCAGTACTTC.

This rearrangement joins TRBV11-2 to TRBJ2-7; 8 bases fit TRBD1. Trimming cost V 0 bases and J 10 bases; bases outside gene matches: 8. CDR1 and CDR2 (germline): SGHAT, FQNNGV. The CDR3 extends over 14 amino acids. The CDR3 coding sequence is TGTGCCAGCAGCTTAGACCCGGGGACAGGCGATCAGTACTTC. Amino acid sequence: CASSLDPGTGDQYF.